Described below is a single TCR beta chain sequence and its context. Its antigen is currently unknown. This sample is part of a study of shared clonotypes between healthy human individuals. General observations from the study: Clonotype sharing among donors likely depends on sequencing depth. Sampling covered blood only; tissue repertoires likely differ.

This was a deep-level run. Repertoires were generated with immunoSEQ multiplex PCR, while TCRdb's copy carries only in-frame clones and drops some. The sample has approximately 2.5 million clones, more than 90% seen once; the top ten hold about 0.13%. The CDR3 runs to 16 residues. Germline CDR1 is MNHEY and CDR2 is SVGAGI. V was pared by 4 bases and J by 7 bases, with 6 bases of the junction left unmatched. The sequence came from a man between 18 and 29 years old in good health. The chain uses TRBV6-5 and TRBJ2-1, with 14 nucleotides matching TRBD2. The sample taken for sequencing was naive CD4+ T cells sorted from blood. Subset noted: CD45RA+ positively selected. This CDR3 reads CASSSNGLAGGNEQFF. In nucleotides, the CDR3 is TGTGCCAGCAGTTCAAACGGACTAGCGGGAGGAAATGAGCAGTTCTTC.